One and the same sample provided the 2 T cell receptor beta chains below, sequenced in a study of technical replicates of blood from a few donors. Generated by immunoSEQ multiplex PCR, the TCRdb table keeps only in-frame clones and is missing some. Of tens of thousands of clones detected, 75% to 90% appear once; the ten largest clones hold about 0.38%. Sequenced material: T cells isolated from PBMCs. These receptors were collected from a human donor in good health.

This chain's CDR3 is CASSSVGRVSYEQYF. Here the CDR3 DNA reads TGTGCCAGCAGCTCGGTAGGGAGGGTATCCTACGAGCAGTACTTC. V usage is TRBV5-8 and J usage is TRBJ2-7; 7 bases agree with TRBD2. V shed 3 bases and J 1 base; nucleotides not matched to a gene: 7. The CDR3 has 15 residues. Germline V gives CDR1 SGHTS, CDR2 YDEGEE.

The V and J genes are TRBV7-2 and TRBJ1-1, with 7 bases fitting TRBD1. The J segment lost 1 base and the V segment lost 1 base, leaving 6 bases of the junction unmatched. This CDR3 region has 16 residues. The V gene's germline CDR1 is SGHTA and CDR2 FQGNSA. The CDR3: CASSLGTRDRNTEAFF. The CDR3 bases are TGTGCCAGCAGCTTAGGAACCCGGGACAGGAACACTGAAGCTTTCTTT.